Sequencing of this T cell receptor beta chain was carried out in a study of CD8+CD57+ T cells in acquired aplastic anemia. Turning to the study itself: Mean DNA quantity obtained from sorted CD4+ and CD8+ cells was around 2.9 ug.

TCR beta VDJ combinations and CDR3 sequences were profiled from genomic DNA. A single record per CDR3 protein comes from TCRdb applying MiXCR to the reads. The table includes roughly 250,000 distinct CDR3 sequences, 82% detected once. Study-wide findings and caveats: Overlap between patients and controls comprised roughly 28 CD8+ CDR3 sequences. Patients versus controls showed no significant CD8+ Simpson's diversity difference.

Previously, flow cytometry had revealed CD8+CD57+ cell expansion in the patients chosen for sequencing. As for this clonotype: Antigen specificity is unknown.

This CDR3 region has 15 residues. In germline, CDR1 is SEHNR, CDR2 FQNEAQ (reference sequence). Unmatched junction bases numbered 20, after V lost 5 bases and J lost 14 bases. The sequenced sample consisted of sorted CD4+, CD8+, or CD8+CD57+ T cells (not recorded which) from PBMCs. The sequence came from a human donor with aplastic anemia. This sequence joins TRBV7-9 and TRBJ1-1, with 7 bases that match TRBD1. The DNA of the CDR3 is TGTGCCAGCAGCCTCGGGACAGCCTATGGCTACACCTTCTTCTTT. This gives the protein CASSLGTAYGYTFFF. The whole variable domain, filled in from reference TRBV7-9 and TRBJ1-1, reads DTGVSQNPRHKITKRGQNVTFRCDPISEHNRLYWYRQTLGQGPEFLTYFQNEAQLEKSRLLSDRFSAERPKGSFSTLEIQRTEQGDSAMYLCASSLGTAYGYTFFFGQGTRLTVV.